One sample yielded the 8 T cell receptor beta chains listed below, sequenced in a study of CD8+CD57+ T cells in acquired aplastic anemia. TCR beta VDJ and CDR3 profiles were obtained from a genomic DNA template. One entry per CDR3 protein results from TCRdb running MiXCR on the reads. Of around 250,000 distinct CDR3 sequences in the sample, about 80% were seen once. All patients picked for sequencing had shown, by flow cytometry, an expansion of CD8+CD57+ cells. Specimen: sorted CD4+, CD8+, or CD8+CD57+ T cells (not recorded which) from PBMCs. These receptor sequences come from a human donor with aplastic anemia.

This clonotype was counted many times. CDR3 region: CASSLERTGLVYGYTF. The CDR3 DNA sequence: TGTGCCAGCAGCTTGGAGCGGACAGGGCTCGTATATGGCTACACCTTC. V usage is TRBV11-3 and J usage is TRBJ1-2; 8 nucleotides align to TRBD1. The CDR3 is 16 amino acids. Germline CDR1 is SGHNT and CDR2 is YENEEA. V dropped 3 bases and J dropped 5; count of bases not matched to a gene: 11.

V and J are TRBV2 and TRBJ2-1; 7 bases align to TRBD2. Germline CDR1 SNHLY, CDR2 FYNNEI. The length of the CDR3 is 15 residues. After removal of 8 bases from V and 4 bases from J, the junction contained 11 bases not matched to a gene. The CDR3 bases are TGTGCCAGCGGCGTTGGGGGGGGGGGTTACAATGAGCAGTTCTTC. Protein sequence: CASGVGGGGYNEQFF.

Worth noting for this clonotype: As the CDR3 is not closed by the conserved phenylalanine or tryptophan, this likely results from a read error. The limits of the CDR3 on the DNA are not certain, so only TCRdb's listed CDR3 is given. This rearrangement joins TRBV9 to TRBJ2-3; TRBD1, the D gene given by the table, was not confirmed from the DNA. Germline CDR1 and CDR2: SGDLS and YYNGEE. The CDR3 is 13 residues long, counting both termini. This chain's CDR3 is CASSDGRDRRPGV.

V gene TRBV9 combines with J gene TRBJ1-4, with 8 nucleotides matching TRBD1. Germline values: CDR1 SGDLS, CDR2 YYNGEE. The CDR3 totals 17 residues. J gave up 9 bases and V 4 bases, and 17 bases lay outside the gene matches. The CDR3 DNA follows: TGTGCCAGCAGCCAGGCGTCAGGGGGCTATGTTTACAAAAAACTGTTTTTT. Translating it yields CASSQASGGYVYKKLFF.

The chain employs TRBV29-1 and TRBJ2-3; D is unclear. Trimming removed 0 bases at V and 3 bases at J, with 10 bases between. The CDR3 has 14 residues. The germline V gene has CDR1 SQVTM and CDR2 ANQGSEA. This CDR3 reads CSVEDLQRTDTQYF. The CDR3 bases are TGCAGCGTTGAAGATCTACAGAGGACAGATACGCAGTATTTT.

The chain joins TRBV5-1 to TRBJ2-7, with 7 bases aligning to TRBD1. The ends lost 4 bases at V and 1 base at J; junction bases unmatched: 17. This CDR3 spans 18 amino acids. Germline CDR1 and CDR2: SGHRS and YFSETQ. For the CDR3, the DNA is TGCGCCAGCAGCCCCAAGCCCCACGGGACAGCCCTTTCCTACGAGCAGTACGTC. Residues: CASSPKPHGTALSYEQYV.

To note about this clonotype: The CDR3 does not close with the conserved phenylalanine or tryptophan, likely indicating a read error. No DNA is shown, since the ends of the CDR3 on it are uncertain; the CDR3 is the one TCRdb lists. The V gene is TRBV7-9, the J gene TRBJ2-3; the table gives TRBD1 as D, unverified against the DNA. Ends included, the CDR3 has 13 residues. Germline values: CDR1 SEHNR, CDR2 FQNEAQ (reference sequence). This CDR3 reads CASARQANAVQHC.

The rearrangement uses TRBV9 and TRBJ2-6; 8 nucleotides match TRBD1. Germline V gene lookup returns CDR1 SGDLS and CDR2 YYNGEE. J was trimmed by 16 bases and V by 3 bases; bases with no gene match: 15. This CDR3 has 15 residues. The CDR3 coding sequence is TGTGCCAGCAGCGCAGGGGGCCAGAGCACAGATACGCTGACTTTC. Amino acids: CASSAGGQSTDTLTF.